The next 20 T cell receptor beta chains were all read from a single sample in a study of T cell clones after liver transplantation. Only in-frame clones appear in the TCRdb table, and some are missing; sequencing was by immunoSEQ multiplex PCR. The table has some 120,000 clones, about nine tenths seen once. The source material was CD4+ T cells from blood, sampled 12 months after liver transplant. These receptors were taken from a human patient who received a liver transplant. Some of the T cells might come from the graft donor.

Here the CDR3 DNA reads TGTGCCAGCAGCTTGAGCGGGAGCTCCTACGAGCAGTACTTC. Encoded protein: CASSLSGSSYEQYF. The V and J genes are TRBV7-2 and TRBJ2-7; 8 bases align to TRBD2. The CDR3 has 14 amino acids. Trimming took 3 bases from V and 0 from J; bases not matched to a gene: 1. Germline lookup yields CDR1 SGHTA and CDR2 FQGNSA.

CDR3 region: CASSAPGLVNEQFF. In DNA, the CDR3 is TGTGCCAGCAGCGCACCGGGACTAGTAAATGAGCAGTTCTTC. The chain employs TRBV5-4 and TRBJ2-1; 8 bases are a match to TRBD2. The V and J ends lost 4 bases and 7 bases, in that order; junction bases with no gene match: 7. Germline loops: CDR1 SGHNT, CDR2 YYREEE (reference sequence). The CDR3 is made up of 14 amino acids. Complete variable domain (other parts from reference TRBV5-4 and TRBJ2-1): ETGVTQSPTHLIKTRGQQVTLRCSSQSGHNTVSWYQQALGQGPQFIFQYYREEENGRGNFPPRFSGLQFPNYSSELNVNALELDDSALYLCASSAPGLVNEQFFGPGTRLTVL.

A single count supports this clone. The gene calls are TRBV5-1 and TRBJ1-5; 7 positions match TRBD1. This CDR3 has 15 amino acids. Germline V gene lookup returns CDR1 SGHRS and CDR2 YFSETQ. J gave up 5 bases and V 4 bases, and 9 bases lay outside the gene matches. In nucleotides, the CDR3 is TGCGCCAGCAGCCTAGGGGACAGCAACTATCAGCCCCAGCATTTT. This gives the protein CASSLGDSNYQPQHF.

V and J are TRBV29-1 and TRBJ1-2; perhaps TRBD1 as D (5 bases). The CDR3 has 13 residues. Germline loops: CDR1 SQVTM, CDR2 ANQGSEA. V was trimmed by 6 bases and J by 3 bases, leaving 14 bases between them. The CDR3 protein is CSVQGLPYYGYTF. The CDR3 DNA reads TGCAGCGTCCAGGGCTTGCCTTACTATGGCTACACCTTC.

The chain has TRBV5-1 and TRBJ1-4, with no clear D. V was trimmed by 4 bases and J by 7 bases, leaving 11 bases between them. Germline V gene sequence: CDR1 SGHRS, CDR2 YFSETQ. The CDR3 contains 13 residues. CDR3 sequence: CASSPGIGEKLFF. The DNA for the CDR3 is TGCGCCAGCAGCCCCGGGATAGGTGAAAAACTGTTTTTT.

J is TRBJ2-1 and V is TRBV6-5; 12 positions match TRBD2. V shed 5 bases, J shed 7 bases, and the junction held 6 bases outside the gene matches. Germline assignment: CDR1 MNHEY and CDR2 SVGAGI. The CDR3 spans 15 residues. The CDR3 loop is CASSQNLAGGNEQFF. The CDR3 DNA is TGTGCCAGCAGTCAAAATCTAGCGGGAGGGAATGAGCAGTTCTTC.

The J gene is TRBJ2-3, the V gene TRBV27, with 7 bases matching TRBD2. Germline trimming cut 2 bases from V and 3 bases from J; bases unmatched to any gene: 2. The CDR3 consists of 14 residues. Germline-derived CDR1 and CDR2 are MNHEY and SMNVEV (reference sequence). CDR3 protein: CASSLGGRTDTQYF. CDR3 bases: TGTGCCAGCAGTTTAGGCGGGAGAACAGATACGCAGTATTTT.

This clone appeared once. The J gene is TRBJ2-1, the V gene TRBV18; 12 bases are a match to TRBD2. V lost 5 bases to trimming and J lost 1 base; unmatched junction nucleotides: 9. This CDR3 is 18 amino acids long. CDR1 is KGHSH and CDR2 is LQKENI in the germline V gene. The CDR3 region is CASSARAGTSGSYNEQFF. CDR3 DNA: TGTGCCAGCTCAGCAAGAGCGGGGACTAGCGGGTCCTACAATGAGCAGTTCTTC.

This clone was picked up a small number of times. This chain links TRBV5-5 with TRBJ1-5; D is possibly TRBD1 (6 bases). The CDR3 length is 15 residues. The V and J ends lost 2 bases and 3 bases respectively, with 12 bases between them. Per the germline V gene, CDR1 is SGHKS and CDR2 is YYEKEE (reference sequence). The CDR3 spells CASSFRQDHNQPQHF. The CDR3 bases are TGTGCCAGCAGCTTCAGACAGGACCACAATCAGCCCCAGCATTTT. Variable domain in full (rest from reference TRBV5-5 and TRBJ1-5): DAGVTQSPTHLIKTRGQQVTLRCSPISGHKSVSWYQQVLGQGPQFIFQYYEKEERGRGNFPDRFSARQFPNYSSELNVNALLLGDSALYLCASSFRQDHNQPQHFGDGTRLSIL.

The V call is TRBV19, the J call TRBJ2-3; the match to TRBD2 covers 11 bases. CDR3 length equals 16 residues. V shed 5 bases, J shed 0 bases, and the junction held 4 bases outside the gene matches. Germline V CDR1 and CDR2: LNHDA, SQIVND (reference sequence). The CDR3 DNA sequence: TGTGCCAGTAGTCCACTAGCGGGGGCTAGCACAGATACGCAGTATTTT. Its protein product is CASSPLAGASTDTQYF.

This chain links TRBV5-4 with TRBJ2-4; D is perhaps TRBD2 (6 bases). There are 13 residues in the CDR3. Per germline, CDR1 SGHNT and CDR2 YYREEE (reference sequence). The V end was cut by 4 bases, the J end by 8 bases, with 13 bases between. Here the CDR3 reads CASSDTSRDIQYF. The CDR3 DNA reads as TGTGCCAGCAGCGACACTAGCCGGGACATTCAGTACTTC.

This clone is a singleton in its sample. This sequence joins TRBV5-1 and TRBJ2-3; perhaps D is TRBD1 or TRBD2 (5 bases each). Trimming removed 4 bases at V and 0 bases at J, with 24 bases between. The CDR3 spans 19 residues. Per germline, CDR1 SGHRS and CDR2 YFSETQ. DNA of the CDR3: TGCGCCAGCAGCGGGGGACGCGTTCGTACCCCAACGAGCACAGATACGCAGTATTTT. This codes for CASSGGRVRTPTSTDTQYF.

CDR3 coding DNA: TGTGCCTGGAGTGTACTCGCGGGAAGGAGCGGGGAGCTGTTTTTT. The encoded protein is CAWSVLAGRSGELFF. This chain connects TRBV30 to TRBJ2-2; a weak D match, TRBD2 (6 bases). V was clipped by 0 bases and J by 7 bases, with 15 bases between them. The CDR3 extends over 15 amino acids. Germline V gene data show CDR1 as GTSNPN and CDR2 as SVGIG (reference sequence).

The chain joins TRBV18 to TRBJ2-3; maybe TRBD1 (5 bases). V dropped 2 bases and J dropped 6 bases, with 12 bases sitting between them. Germline CDR1 reads KGHSH; CDR2 reads LQKENI. This CDR3 contains 14 residues. The CDR3, as DNA: TGTGCCAGCTCACCAGCAGGGTTTTGGGATACGCAGTATTTT. It specifies CASSPAGFWDTQYF. Full variable domain (remainder filled in from reference TRBV18 and TRBJ2-3): NAGVMQNPRHLVRRRGQEARLRCSPMKGHSHVYWYRQLPEEGLKFMVYLQKENIIDESGMPKERFSAEFPKEGPSILRIQQVVRGDSAAYFCASSPAGFWDTQYFGPGTRLTVL.

V usage is TRBV6-5 and J usage is TRBJ1-5, with D perhaps matching TRBD1 (6 bases). The CDR3 extends over 13 amino acids. Germline V gene data show CDR1 as MNHEY and CDR2 as SVGAGI. V gave up 5 bases and J gave up 5 bases, with 10 bases separating them. The CDR3 DNA reads TGTGCCAGCAGTACCGGGGGGCATCAGCCCCAGCATTTT. It translates to CASSTGGHQPQHF.

The gene calls are TRBV27 and TRBJ2-7, with TRBD2 matching over 13 bases. The CDR3 length is 16 residues. Germline loops: CDR1 MNHEY, CDR2 SMNVEV (reference sequence). The V segment lost 6 bases and the J segment 6 bases; nucleotides outside the gene matches: 11. CDR3 loop: CASSSPGTSGNFEQYF. The CDR3 bases are TGTGCCAGCAGCTCCCCTGGGACTAGCGGGAATTTCGAGCAGTACTTC.

The rearrangement uses TRBV19 and TRBJ2-3, with D maybe TRBD2 (6 bases). V was shortened by 6 bases and J by 0 bases, with 16 bases between the two germline ends. Germline V CDR1 and CDR2: LNHDA, SQIVND (reference sequence). This CDR3 region has 16 residues. CDR3 loop: CASRAPGGASTDTQYF. The CDR3 DNA sequence: TGTGCCAGTAGAGCCCCCGGCGGGGCTAGCACAGATACGCAGTATTTT.

The J gene is TRBJ2-5, the V gene TRBV28; 9 bases align to TRBD2. CDR1 and CDR2 from the germline V gene are MDHEN and SYDVKM. This CDR3 spans 17 amino acids. Trimming took 5 bases from V and 5 from J; bases not matched to a gene: 15. CDR3 amino acids: CASSIPQGREGHETQYF. As DNA, the CDR3 is TGTGCCAGCAGTATACCCCAAGGGCGGGAGGGCCACGAGACCCAGTACTTC.

This clone showed up just a few times. The chain links TRBV2 to TRBJ2-7, with TRBD1 matching 9 bases. With 8 bases clipped from V and 5 bases from J, the junction kept 10 bases outside the gene matches. The CDR3 has 14 residues. Looked up from germline, CDR1 is SNHLY and CDR2 is FYNNEI. This CDR3 reads CASRKTGGDHEQYF. The DNA for the CDR3 is TGTGCCAGCCGTAAGACAGGGGGGGACCACGAGCAGTACTTC.

The chain employs TRBV6-6 and TRBJ1-5; D is unresolved. The germline V gene encodes CDR1 MNHNY and CDR2 SVGAGI (reference sequence). CDR3 length: 13 residues. The V end lost 7 bases, the J end lost 3 bases, and 10 bases lay between the germline ends. The CDR3 spells CASKIGTNQPQHF. The CDR3 nucleotides read TGTGCCAGCAAGATAGGCACCAATCAGCCCCAGCATTTT.